This T cell receptor (beta chain) was retrieved from a study of cytomegalovirus exposure and HLA in healthy donors. V lost 3 bases to trimming and J lost 7 bases, with 12 bases between them. From germline, CDR1 is KGHSH and CDR2 LQKENI. CDR3 length: 14 residues. Sequencing was performed with immunoSEQ multiplex PCR; in TCRdb, only in-frame clones are kept and a portion is missing. The sample shows fewer than 150,000 clones, almost 85% of them seen only once. Whole-study results and caveats: Reportedly, cytomegalovirus status was diagnosed with high sensitivity and specificity. Most observed TCR sequences were rare, whereas some public TCRs were detected in many donors. There were fewer than 200 TCR beta chains listed as cytomegalovirus-associated. A subsequent analysis found that TCR clusters from the first cohort also tended to co-occur in the 110 or so validation repertoires, with about 93% of cluster scores above 0.

Turning to this clone: Its antigen is still unknown.

This chain uses TRBV18 with TRBJ2-2; D is ambiguous. The origin of this receptor is a man in his thirties or forties in good health and CMV-seropositive. Source material: PBMCs. In DNA form, the CDR3 reads TGTGCCAGCTCACCCAAGACATTTCTCGGGGAGCTGTTTTTT. This codes for CASSPKTFLGELFF.